The following is a T cell receptor beta chain sequence with its context. Its antigen is not known. This record comes from a study of shared clonotypes between healthy human individuals. Study results and caveats: Four donors shared about 5% of their naive CD4 clonotypes.

The germline V gene has CDR1 WNHNN and CDR2 SYGVQD (reference sequence). V lost 6 bases to trimming and J lost 4 bases; unmatched junction nucleotides: 17. The CDR3 loop spans 18 amino acids. Deep-level assay runs were performed. The method was immunoSEQ multiplex PCR; TCRdb's version includes in-frame clones alone and lacks a portion of them. The repertoire consists of about 1 million clones, with about 75% occurring once and the leading ten covering 1.4%. The sequenced sample was memory CD4+ T cells sorted from blood. Subset: CD45RA-negative fraction. The genes are TRBV10-1 and TRBJ2-2, with 7 nucleotides matching TRBD2. This TCR came from a man aged 18 to 30 in good health. CDR3 in DNA: TGCGCCAGCAGCGATCCCGGCGTTGGGGGGGAACGCACCGGGGAGCTGTTTTTT. Protein product: CASSDPGVGGERTGELFF.